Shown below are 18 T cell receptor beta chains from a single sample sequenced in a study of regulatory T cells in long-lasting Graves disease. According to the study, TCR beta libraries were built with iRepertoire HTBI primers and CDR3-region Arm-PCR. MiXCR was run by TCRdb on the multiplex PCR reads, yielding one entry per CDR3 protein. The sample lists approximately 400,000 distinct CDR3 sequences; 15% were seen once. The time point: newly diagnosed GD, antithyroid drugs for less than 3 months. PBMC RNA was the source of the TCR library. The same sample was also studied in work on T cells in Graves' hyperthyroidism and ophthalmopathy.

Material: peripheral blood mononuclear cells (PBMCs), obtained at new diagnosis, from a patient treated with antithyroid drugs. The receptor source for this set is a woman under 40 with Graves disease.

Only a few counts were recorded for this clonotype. The CDR3 region is CSVGGLAGDEQYF. CDR3 bases: TGCAGCGTTGGGGGACTAGCGGGAGACGAGCAGTACTTC. The chain joins TRBV29-1 to TRBJ2-7; 14 nucleotides line up with TRBD2. The CDR3 runs 13 residues. Germline V gene data show CDR1 as SQVTM and CDR2 as ANQGSEA. J was trimmed by 5 bases and V by 4 bases; bases with no gene match: 1.

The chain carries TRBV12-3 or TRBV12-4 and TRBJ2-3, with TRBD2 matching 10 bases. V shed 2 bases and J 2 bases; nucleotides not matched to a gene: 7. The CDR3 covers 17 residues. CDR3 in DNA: TGTGCCAGCAGTTTACGGGCGCTAGCGGGAGACACAGATACGCAGTATTTT. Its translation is CASSLRALAGDTDTQYF.

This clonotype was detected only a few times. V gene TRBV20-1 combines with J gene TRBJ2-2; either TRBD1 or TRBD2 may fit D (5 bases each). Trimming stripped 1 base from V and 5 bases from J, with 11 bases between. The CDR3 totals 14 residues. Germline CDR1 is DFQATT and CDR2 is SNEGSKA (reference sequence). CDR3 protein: CSARGGLWTGELFF. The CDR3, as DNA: TGCAGTGCTAGAGGGGGGTTATGGACCGGGGAGCTGTTTTTT.

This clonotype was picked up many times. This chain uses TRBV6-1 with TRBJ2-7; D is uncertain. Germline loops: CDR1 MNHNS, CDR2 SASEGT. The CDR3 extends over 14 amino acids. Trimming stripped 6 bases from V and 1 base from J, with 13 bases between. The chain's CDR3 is CASRRLTSSYEQYF. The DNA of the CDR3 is TGTGCCAGCAGACGCCTTACGTCGTCCTACGAGCAGTACTTC.

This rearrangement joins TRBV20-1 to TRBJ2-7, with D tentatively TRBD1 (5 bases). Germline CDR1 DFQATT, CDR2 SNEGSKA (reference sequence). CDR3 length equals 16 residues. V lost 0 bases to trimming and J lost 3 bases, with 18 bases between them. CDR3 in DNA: TGCAGTGCTAGAGAGTATGTGAGTATGACAGACTACGAGCAGTACTTC. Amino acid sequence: CSAREYVSMTDYEQYF.

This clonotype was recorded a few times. The CDR3: CASSSGQVNYGYTF. The CDR3 DNA sequence: TGCGCCAGCAGCTCGGGACAGGTTAACTATGGCTACACCTTC. J is TRBJ1-2 and V is TRBV5-1, with 8 positions matching TRBD1. Per the germline V gene, CDR1 is SGHRS and CDR2 is YFSETQ. J was trimmed by 1 base and V by 3 bases; bases with no gene match: 2. The CDR3 totals 14 residues.

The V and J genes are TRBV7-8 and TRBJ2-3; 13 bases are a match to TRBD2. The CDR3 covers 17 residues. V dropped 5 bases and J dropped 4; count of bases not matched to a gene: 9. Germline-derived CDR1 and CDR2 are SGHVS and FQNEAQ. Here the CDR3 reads CASSLEGLAGDADTQYF. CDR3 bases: TGTGCCAGCAGCCTCGAAGGACTAGCGGGAGATGCAGATACGCAGTATTTT.

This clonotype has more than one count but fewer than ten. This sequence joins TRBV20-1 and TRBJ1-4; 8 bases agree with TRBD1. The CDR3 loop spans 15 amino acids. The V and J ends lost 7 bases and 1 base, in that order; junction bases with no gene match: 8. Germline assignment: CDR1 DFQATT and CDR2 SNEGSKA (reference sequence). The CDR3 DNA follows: TGCAGTGTTCCAACAGGGGGGCGAACTAATGAAAAACTGTTTTTT. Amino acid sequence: CSVPTGGRTNEKLFF.

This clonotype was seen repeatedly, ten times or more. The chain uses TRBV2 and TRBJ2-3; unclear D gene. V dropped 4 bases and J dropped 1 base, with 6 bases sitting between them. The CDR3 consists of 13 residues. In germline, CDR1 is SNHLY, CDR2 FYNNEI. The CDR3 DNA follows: TGTGCCAGCAGTGGACTTGGCACAGATACGCAGTATTTT. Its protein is CASSGLGTDTQYF.

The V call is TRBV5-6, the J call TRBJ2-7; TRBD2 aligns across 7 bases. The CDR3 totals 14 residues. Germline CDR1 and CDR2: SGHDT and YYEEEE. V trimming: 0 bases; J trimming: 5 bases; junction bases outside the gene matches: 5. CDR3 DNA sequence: TGTGCCAGCAGCTTGGGTCTAGCGGTCCACGAGCAGTACTTC. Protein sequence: CASSLGLAVHEQYF.

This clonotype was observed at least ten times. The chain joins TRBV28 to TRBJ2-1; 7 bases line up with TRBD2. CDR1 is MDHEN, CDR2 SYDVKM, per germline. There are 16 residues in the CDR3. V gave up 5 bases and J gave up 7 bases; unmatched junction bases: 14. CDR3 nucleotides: TGTGCCAGCAGTCATGGTTTAGCGGGCGACTCGAATGAGCAGTTCTTC. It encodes CASSHGLAGDSNEQFF.

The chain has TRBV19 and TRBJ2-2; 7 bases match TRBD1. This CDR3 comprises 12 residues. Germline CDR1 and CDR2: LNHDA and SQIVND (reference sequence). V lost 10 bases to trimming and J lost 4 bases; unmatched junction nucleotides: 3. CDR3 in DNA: TGTGCCACCTACAGGGGCACCGGGGAGCTGTTTTTT. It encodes CATYRGTGELFF.

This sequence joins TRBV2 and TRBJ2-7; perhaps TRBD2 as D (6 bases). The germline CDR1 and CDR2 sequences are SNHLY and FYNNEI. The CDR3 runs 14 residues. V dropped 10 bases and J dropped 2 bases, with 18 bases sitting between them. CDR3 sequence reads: CATTGGLGAYEQYF. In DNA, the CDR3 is TGTGCCACTACAGGAGGGCTTGGGGCCTACGAGCAGTACTTC.

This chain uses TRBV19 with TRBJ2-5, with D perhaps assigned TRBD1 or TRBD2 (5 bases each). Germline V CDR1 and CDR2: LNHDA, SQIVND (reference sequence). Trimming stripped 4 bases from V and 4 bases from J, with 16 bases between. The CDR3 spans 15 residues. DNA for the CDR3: TGTGCCAGTAGTAAAAACCCGGGACCACTAGAGACCCAGTACTTC. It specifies CASSKNPGPLETQYF.

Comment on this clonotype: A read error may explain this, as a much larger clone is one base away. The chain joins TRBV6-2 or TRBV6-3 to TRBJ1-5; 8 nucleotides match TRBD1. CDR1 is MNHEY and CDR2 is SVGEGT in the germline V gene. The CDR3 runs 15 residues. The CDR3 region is CASSKRQGSNQSQHF. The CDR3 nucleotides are TGTGCCAGCAGTAAGCGACAGGGGAGCAATCAGTCCCAGCATTTT.

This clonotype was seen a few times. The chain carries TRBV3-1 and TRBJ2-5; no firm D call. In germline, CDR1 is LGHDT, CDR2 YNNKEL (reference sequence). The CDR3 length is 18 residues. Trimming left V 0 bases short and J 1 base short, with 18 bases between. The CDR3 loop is CASSQESGLAAGQETQYF. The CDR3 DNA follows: TGTGCCAGCAGCCAAGAAAGTGGGCTGGCGGCCGGCCAAGAGACCCAGTACTTC.

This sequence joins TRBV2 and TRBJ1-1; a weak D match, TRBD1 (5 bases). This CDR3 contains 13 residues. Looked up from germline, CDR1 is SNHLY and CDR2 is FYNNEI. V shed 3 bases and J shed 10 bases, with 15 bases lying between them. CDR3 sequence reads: CASSDPGALAAFF. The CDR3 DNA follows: TGTGCCAGCAGTGACCCCGGGGCCCTGGCAGCTTTCTTT.

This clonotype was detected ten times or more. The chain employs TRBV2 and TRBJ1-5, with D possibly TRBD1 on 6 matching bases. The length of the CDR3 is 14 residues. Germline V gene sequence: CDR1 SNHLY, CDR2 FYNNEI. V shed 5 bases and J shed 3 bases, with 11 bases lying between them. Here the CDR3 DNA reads TGTGCCAGCAGTATGGACAGCTTCAATCAGCCCCAGCATTTT. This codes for CASSMDSFNQPQHF.